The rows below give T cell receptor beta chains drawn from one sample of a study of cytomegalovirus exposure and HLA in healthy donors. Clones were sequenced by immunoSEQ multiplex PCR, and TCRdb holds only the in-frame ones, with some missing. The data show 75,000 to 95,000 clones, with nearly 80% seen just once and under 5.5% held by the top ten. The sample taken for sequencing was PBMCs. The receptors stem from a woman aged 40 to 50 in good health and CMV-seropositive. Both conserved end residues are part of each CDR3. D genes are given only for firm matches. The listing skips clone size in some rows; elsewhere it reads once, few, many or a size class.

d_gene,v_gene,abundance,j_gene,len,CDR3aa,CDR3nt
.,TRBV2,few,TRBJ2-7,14,CASSEGPGNYEQYF,TGTGCCAGCAGTGAGGGTCCAGGTAACTACGAGCAGTACTTC
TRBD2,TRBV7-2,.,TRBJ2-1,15,CASSSGLAGYNEQFF,TGTGCCAGCAGCTCGGGACTAGCGGGGTACAATGAGCAGTTCTTC
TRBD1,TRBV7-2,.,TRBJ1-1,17,CASSFVIAGGSHTEAFF,TGTGCCAGCAGCTTCGTCATTGCAGGGGGCTCCCACACTGAAGCTTTCTTT
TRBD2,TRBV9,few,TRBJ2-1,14,CASSSRGRGNEQFF,TGTGCCAGCAGCTCTCGCGGGAGGGGGAATGAGCAGTTCTTC
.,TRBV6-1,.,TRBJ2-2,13,CASSFQDTGELFF,TGTGCCAGCAGTTTTCAGGACACCGGGGAGCTGTTTTTT
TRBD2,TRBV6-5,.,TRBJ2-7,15,CASSYFAGVGYEQYF,TGTGCCAGCAGTTACTTCGCGGGAGTCGGTTACGAGCAGTACTTC
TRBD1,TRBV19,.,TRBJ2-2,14,CASSRTGNTGELFF,TGTGCCAGTAGTAGGACAGGGAACACCGGGGAGCTGTTTTTT
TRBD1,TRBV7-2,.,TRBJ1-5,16,CASSLRGQLSNQPQHF,TGTGCCAGCAGCTTAAGGGGACAGCTTAGCAATCAGCCCCAGCATTTT
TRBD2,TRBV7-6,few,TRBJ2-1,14,CASTRGGGSDEQFF,TGTGCCAGCACCCGGGGGGGAGGTTCGGATGAGCAGTTCTTC
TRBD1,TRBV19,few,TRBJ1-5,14,CASSPTGGNQPQHF,TGTGCCAGTAGTCCAACAGGGGGGAATCAGCCCCAGCATTTT
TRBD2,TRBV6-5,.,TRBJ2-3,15,CASTKQAGGRDTQYF,TGTGCCAGCACAAAACAAGCGGGAGGCAGGGATACGCAGTATTTT
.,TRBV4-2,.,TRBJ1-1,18,CASSQDILGDRSDTEAFF,TGTGCCAGCAGCCAAGATATCTTGGGAGACAGGTCTGACACTGAAGCTTTCTTT
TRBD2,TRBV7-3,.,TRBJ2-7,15,CASSLSGSSSYEQYF,TGTGCCAGCAGCCTTAGCGGGAGTAGCTCCTACGAGCAGTACTTC
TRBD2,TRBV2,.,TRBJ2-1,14,CASAGLAANNEQFF,TGTGCCAGCGCGGGACTAGCGGCAAACAATGAGCAGTTCTTC
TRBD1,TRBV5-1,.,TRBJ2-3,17,CASSLTPWTGITDTQYF,TGCGCCAGCAGCTTGACTCCTTGGACAGGGATAACAGATACGCAGTATTTT
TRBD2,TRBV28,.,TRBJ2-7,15,CASSASRAGVYEQYF,TGTGCCAGCAGCGCCTCCCGGGCGGGGGTCTACGAGCAGTACTTC
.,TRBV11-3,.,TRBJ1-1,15,CASSQPGMGYTEAFF,TGTGCCAGCAGCCAGCCGGGGATGGGGTACACTGAAGCTTTCTTT
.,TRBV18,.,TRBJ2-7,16,CASSPLGQTSSYEQYF,TGTGCCAGCTCACCGCTAGGCCAGACCAGCTCCTACGAGCAGTACTTC
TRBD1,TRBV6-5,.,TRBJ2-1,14,CASIQDRVYNEQFF,TGTGCCAGCATTCAGGACAGGGTGTACAATGAGCAGTTCTTC
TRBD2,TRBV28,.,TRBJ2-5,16,CASSLGLAGALETQYF,TGTGCCAGCAGTTTAGGACTAGCGGGAGCTCTGGAGACCCAGTACTTC
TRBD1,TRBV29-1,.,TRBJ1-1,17,CSVETTGTGGWGTEAFF,TGCAGCGTTGAGACCACCGGGACAGGGGGTTGGGGCACTGAAGCTTTCTTT
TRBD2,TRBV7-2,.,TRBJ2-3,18,CASSSRLWRESSPDAQYF,TGTGCCAGCAGCTCAAGACTTTGGCGGGAGTCGAGTCCAGATGCGCAGTATTTT
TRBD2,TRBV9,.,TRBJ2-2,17,CASSVETPGLGAGELFF,TGTGCCAGCAGCGTAGAGACTCCGGGACTAGGAGCCGGGGAGCTGTTTTTT